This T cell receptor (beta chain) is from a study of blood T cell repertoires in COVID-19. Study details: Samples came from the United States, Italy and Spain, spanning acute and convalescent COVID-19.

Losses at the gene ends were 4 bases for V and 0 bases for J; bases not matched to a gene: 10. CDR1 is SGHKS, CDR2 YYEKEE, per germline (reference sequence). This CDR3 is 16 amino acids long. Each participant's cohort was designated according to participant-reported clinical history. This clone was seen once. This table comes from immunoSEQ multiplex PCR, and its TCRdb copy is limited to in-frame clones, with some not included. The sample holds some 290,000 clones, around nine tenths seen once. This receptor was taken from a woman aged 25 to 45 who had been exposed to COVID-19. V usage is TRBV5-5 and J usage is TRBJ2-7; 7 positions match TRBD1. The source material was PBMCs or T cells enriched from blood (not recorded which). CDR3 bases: TGTGCCAGCAGCCGAACAGGGGCAGGCAGCTCCTACGAGCAGTACTTC. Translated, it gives CASSRTGAGSSYEQYF.